The 18 T cell receptor beta chains presented below share a single source sample, sequenced in a study of blood T cell repertoires in COVID-19. Only in-frame clones appear in the TCRdb table, and some are missing; sequencing was by immunoSEQ multiplex PCR. The data show approximately 120,000 clones, with around four fifths seen just once and under 6% held by the top ten. Specimen: peripheral blood. These receptors all stem from a man at least 80 years old with active or convalescent COVID-19.

J is TRBJ2-2 and V is TRBV16; 7 positions agree with TRBD1. CDR3 size: 13 residues. CDR1 is KGHSY, CDR2 FQNENV, per germline. Unmatched junction bases numbered 2, after V lost 4 bases and J lost 6 bases. The CDR3: CASSPTGAGELFF. The CDR3 region has the DNA TGTGCCAGCAGCCCAACAGGGGCCGGGGAGCTGTTTTTT.

The table lists this clone with a few counts. The J gene is TRBJ2-7, the V gene TRBV6-6, with 9 bases identical to TRBD1. V trimming: 7 bases; J trimming: 0 bases; junction bases outside the gene matches: 10. CDR1 is MNHNY, CDR2 SVGAGI, per germline (reference sequence). This CDR3 is built from 16 residues. CDR3 sequence: CASIRRTGVFSYEQYF. The DNA for the CDR3 is TGTGCCAGCATACGACGGACAGGGGTTTTCTCCTACGAGCAGTACTTC.

This rearrangement joins TRBV19 to TRBJ2-3, with a possible D match to TRBD2 (6 bases). Germline V gives CDR1 LNHDA, CDR2 SQIVND (reference sequence). Trimming left V 3 bases short and J 4 bases short, with 8 bases between. The CDR3 runs to 13 residues. CDR3: CASSIWGADTQYF. For the CDR3, the DNA is TGTGCCAGTAGTATTTGGGGGGCAGATACGCAGTATTTT.

CDR3 sequence: CASSVGQWETEAFF. DNA for the CDR3: TGTGCCAGCAGCGTTGGACAGTGGGAGACTGAAGCTTTCTTT. The chain has TRBV9 and TRBJ1-1; maybe TRBD1 (6 bases). The CDR3 is 14 amino acids. The germline CDR1 and CDR2 sequences are SGDLS and YYNGEE. V was shortened by 2 bases and J by 5 bases, with 13 bases between the two germline ends.

The chain employs TRBV4-3 and TRBJ1-3, with 8 bases that match TRBD1. Germline V CDR1 and CDR2: LGHNA, YSLEER. Unmatched junction bases numbered 4, after V lost 0 bases and J lost 0 bases. This CDR3 has 17 residues. DNA for the CDR3: TGCGCCAGCAGCCAAGATTTAGGACAGGGCTCTGGAAACACCATATATTTT. Residues: CASSQDLGQGSGNTIYF.

This clone was picked up one time. The chain joins TRBV30 to TRBJ1-1, with D unresolved. Germline lookup yields CDR1 GTSNPN and CDR2 SVGIG (reference sequence). This CDR3 has 13 residues. The V gene lost 2 bases and the J gene lost 0 bases, with 7 bases spanning the gap. For the CDR3, the DNA is TGTGCCTGGAGTAGAGATATGAACACTGAAGCTTTCTTT. Its protein is CAWSRDMNTEAFF.

This chain joins TRBV7-9 and TRBJ2-5; unclear D gene. In germline, CDR1 is SEHNR, CDR2 FQNEAQ (reference sequence). There are 12 residues in the CDR3. V dropped 5 bases and J dropped 5 bases, with 9 bases sitting between them. The chain's CDR3 is CASSALRETQYF. The CDR3 nucleotides are TGTGCCAGCAGCGCCCTGCGGGAGACCCAGTACTTC.

V is TRBV15 and J is TRBJ2-3; 7 nucleotides agree with TRBD2. J lost 4 bases, V lost 1 base, and 2 bases had no gene match. Germline V CDR1 and CDR2: LNHNV, YYDKDF (reference sequence). CDR3 length: 14 residues. CDR3 nucleotides: TGTGCCACCAGCAGAGGTGGGGGGGCAGATACGCAGTATTTT. Residues: CATSRGGGADTQYF.

The chain joins TRBV6-5 to TRBJ2-7, with 7 bases matching TRBD2. There are 14 residues in the CDR3. The germline V gene has CDR1 MNHEY and CDR2 SVGAGI. With 1 base clipped from V and 2 bases from J, the junction kept 2 bases outside the gene matches. CDR3 in amino acids: CASSYFGLAYEQYF. Written as DNA, the CDR3 is TGTGCCAGCAGTTACTTTGGACTAGCCTACGAGCAGTACTTC.

Comments on this clone: At one end the junction does not follow the germline gene, possibly because of a read error. V and J are TRBV7-3 and TRBJ2-3, with D hard to call. This CDR3 comprises 14 residues. CDR1 and CDR2 from the germline V gene are SGHTA and FQGTGA. In DNA, the CDR3 is TGTGCCAGCAGCGTAACGTCGAGAGCAGATACGCAGTATTTT. This encodes CASSVTSRADTQYF.

This chain joins TRBV5-1 and TRBJ1-1, with unresolved D. V shed 1 base and J shed 4 bases, with 8 bases lying between them. The CDR3 contains 13 residues. Germline CDR1 reads SGHRS; CDR2 reads YFSETQ. CDR3 DNA sequence: TGCGCCAGCAGCTTGCGGGGAGTCACTGAAGCTTTCTTT. Translating it yields CASSLRGVTEAFF.

This rearrangement joins TRBV6-2 or TRBV6-3 to TRBJ2-1; maybe TRBD2 (5 bases). Germline CDR1 MNHEY, CDR2 SVGEGT. This CDR3 contains 11 residues. The V end was cut by 6 bases, the J end by 10 bases, with 10 bases between. The CDR3 DNA reads TGTGCCAGCAGCCAGACTACCGAGCAGTTCTTC. It is translated as CASSQTTEQFF.

The chain employs TRBV10-3 and TRBJ1-1, with D hard to call. Trimming cost V 5 bases and J 5 bases, with 12 bases left between them. The CDR3 has 13 residues. Germline-derived CDR1 and CDR2 are ENHRY and SYGVKD. In DNA form, the CDR3 reads TGTGCCATCAGTTCCCCCCCCCATACTGAAGCTTTCTTT. As protein: CAISSPPHTEAFF.

The J gene is TRBJ2-5, the V gene TRBV5-4; D may be TRBD1 (6 bases). Between the trimmed V and J ends, which lost 9 bases and 1 base, there was a span of 13 bases. Germline CDR1 and CDR2: SGHNT and YYREEE (reference sequence). The CDR3 runs to 13 residues. The CDR3 here is CATRQGPQETQYF. CDR3 coding DNA: TGTGCCACCCGCCAGGGGCCCCAAGAGACCCAGTACTTC.

The V gene is TRBV7-6, the J gene TRBJ1-5; no clear D. The length of the CDR3 is 14 residues. Germline V gene sequence: CDR1 SGHVS, CDR2 FNYEAQ. V was pared by 6 bases and J by 7 bases, with 16 bases between. CDR3 bases: TGTGCCAGCAGTGCCTCAGGCCAGCAACAGCCCCAGCATTTT. It is translated as CASSASGQQQPQHF. The whole variable domain, remainder taken from reference TRBV7-6 and TRBJ1-5, is GAGVSQSPRYKVTKRGQDVALRCDPISGHVSLYWYRQALGQGPEFLTYFNYEAQQDKSGLPNDRFSAERPEGSISTLTIQRTEQRDSAMYRCASSASGQQQPQHFGDGTRLSIL.

The chain uses TRBV28 and TRBJ1-2; the match to TRBD1 covers 8 bases. The CDR3 extends over 13 amino acids. Germline V gene sequence: CDR1 MDHEN, CDR2 SYDVKM. V was clipped by 10 bases and J by 2 bases; unmatched bases: 6. CDR3 sequence (DNA): TGTGCCACCGAGGACAGGGCGAACTATGGCTACACCTTC. The encoded protein is CATEDRANYGYTF.

The chain carries TRBV11-3 and TRBJ2-1; D is possibly TRBD2 (5 bases). Trimming removed 0 bases at V and 8 bases at J, with 8 bases between. The CDR3 is 13 residues long. Germline loops: CDR1 SGHNT, CDR2 YENEEA. DNA for the CDR3: TGTGCCAGCAGCTTAGATCGGGGATATGAGCAGTTCTTC. It is translated as CASSLDRGYEQFF. Together with reference TRBV11-3 and TRBJ2-1, the CDR3 gives the full variable domain: EAGVVQSPRYKIIEKKQPVAFWCNPISGHNTLYWYLQNLGQGPELLIRYENEEAVDDSQLPKDRFSAERLKGVDSTLKIQPAELGDSAVYLCASSLDRGYEQFFGPGTRLTVL.

Comments on this clone: The sample contains more than one DNA sequence encoding this CDR3. The V and J genes are TRBV10-3 and TRBJ1-1; 9 bases fit TRBD1. CDR1 and CDR2 from the germline V gene are ENHRY and SYGVKD. The CDR3 extends over 13 amino acids. J gave up 5 bases and V 6 bases, and 4 bases lay outside the gene matches. CDR3 sequence: CAIRGQGGTEAFF. DNA for the CDR3: TGTGCCATCAGGGGACAGGGTGGAACTGAAGCTTTCTTT.